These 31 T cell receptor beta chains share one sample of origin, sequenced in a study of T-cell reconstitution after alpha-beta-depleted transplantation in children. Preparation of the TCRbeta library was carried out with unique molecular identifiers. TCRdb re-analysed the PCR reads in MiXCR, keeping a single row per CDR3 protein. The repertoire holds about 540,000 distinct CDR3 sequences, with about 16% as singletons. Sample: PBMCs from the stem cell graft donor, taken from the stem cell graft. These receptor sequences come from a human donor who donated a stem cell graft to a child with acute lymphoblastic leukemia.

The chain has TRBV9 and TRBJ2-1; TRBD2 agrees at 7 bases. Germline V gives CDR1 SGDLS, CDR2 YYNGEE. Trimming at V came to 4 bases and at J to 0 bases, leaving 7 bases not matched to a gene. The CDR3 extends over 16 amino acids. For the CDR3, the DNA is TGTGCCAGCAGCCCAAGTCAGCGGGGCTCCTACAATGAGCAGTTCTTC. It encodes CASSPSQRGSYNEQFF.

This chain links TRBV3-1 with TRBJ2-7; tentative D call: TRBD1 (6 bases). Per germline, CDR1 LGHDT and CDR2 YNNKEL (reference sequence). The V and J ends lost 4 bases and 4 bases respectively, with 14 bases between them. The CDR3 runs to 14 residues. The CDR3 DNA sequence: TGTGCCAGCAGCCCACGGGACAAGCCGTACGAGCAGTACTTC. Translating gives CASSPRDKPYEQYF.

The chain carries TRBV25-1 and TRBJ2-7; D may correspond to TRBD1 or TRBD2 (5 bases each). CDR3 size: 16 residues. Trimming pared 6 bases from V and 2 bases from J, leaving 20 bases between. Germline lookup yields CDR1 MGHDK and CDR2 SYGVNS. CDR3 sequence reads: CASSASRSRDPYEQYF. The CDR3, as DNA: TGTGCCAGCAGCGCATCGCGTAGCAGGGACCCCTACGAGCAGTACTTC.

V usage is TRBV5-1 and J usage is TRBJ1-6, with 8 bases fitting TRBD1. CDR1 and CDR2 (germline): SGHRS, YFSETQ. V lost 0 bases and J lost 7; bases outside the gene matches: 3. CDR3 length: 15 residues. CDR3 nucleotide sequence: TGCGCCAGCAGCTTGGGACAGGGGCGGAATTCACCCCTCCACTTT. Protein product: CASSLGQGRNSPLHF. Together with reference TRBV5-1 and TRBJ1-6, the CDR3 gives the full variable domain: KAGVTQTPRYLIKTRGQQVTLSCSPISGHRSVSWYQQTPGQGLQFLFEYFSETQRNKGNFPGRFSGRQFSNSRSEMNVSTLELGDSALYLCASSLGQGRNSPLHFGNGTRLTVT.

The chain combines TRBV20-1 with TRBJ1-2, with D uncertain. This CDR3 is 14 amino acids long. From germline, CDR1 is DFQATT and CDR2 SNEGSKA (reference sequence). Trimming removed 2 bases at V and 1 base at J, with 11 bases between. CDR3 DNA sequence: TGCAGTGCTAGACCCCGGTTGAGTAACTATGGCTACACCTTC. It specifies CSARPRLSNYGYTF.

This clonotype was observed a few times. In DNA, the CDR3 is TGCGCCAGCAGCCAAGGCTTGGCGGGAGGGGTGACTGAAGCTTTCTTT. Translated, it gives CASSQGLAGGVTEAFF. J is TRBJ1-1 and V is TRBV4-1; the D gene is possibly TRBD1 (5 bases). Germline-derived CDR1 and CDR2 are MGHRA and YSYEKL. Trimming removed 1 base from V and 5 bases from J, with 17 bases in between. CDR3 length: 16 residues.

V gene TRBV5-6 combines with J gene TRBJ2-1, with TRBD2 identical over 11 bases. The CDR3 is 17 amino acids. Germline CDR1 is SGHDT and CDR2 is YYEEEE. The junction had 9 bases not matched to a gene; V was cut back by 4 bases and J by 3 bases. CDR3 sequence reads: CASSPAGLAVLYNEQFF. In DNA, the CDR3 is TGTGCCAGCAGCCCCGCGGGACTAGCGGTGCTCTACAATGAGCAGTTCTTC.

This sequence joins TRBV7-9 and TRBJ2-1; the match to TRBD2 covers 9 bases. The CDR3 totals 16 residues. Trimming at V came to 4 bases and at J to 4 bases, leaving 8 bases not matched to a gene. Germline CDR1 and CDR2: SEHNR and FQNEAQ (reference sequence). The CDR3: CASSSFQREDYNEQFF. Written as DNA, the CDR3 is TGTGCCAGCAGCTCTTTCCAGCGGGAGGATTACAATGAGCAGTTCTTC.

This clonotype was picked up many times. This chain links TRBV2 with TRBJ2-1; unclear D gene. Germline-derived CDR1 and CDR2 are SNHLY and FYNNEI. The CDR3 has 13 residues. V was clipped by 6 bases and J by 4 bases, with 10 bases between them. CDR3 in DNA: TGTGCCAGCAGCGTAGTCTCATACAATGAGCAGTTCTTC. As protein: CASSVVSYNEQFF. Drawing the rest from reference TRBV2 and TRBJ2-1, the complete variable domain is EPEVTQTPSHQVTQMGQEVILRCVPISNHLYFYWYRQILGQKVEFLVSFYNNEISEKSEIFDDQFSVERPDGSNFTLKIRSTKLEDSAMYFCASSVVSYNEQFFGPGTRLTVL.

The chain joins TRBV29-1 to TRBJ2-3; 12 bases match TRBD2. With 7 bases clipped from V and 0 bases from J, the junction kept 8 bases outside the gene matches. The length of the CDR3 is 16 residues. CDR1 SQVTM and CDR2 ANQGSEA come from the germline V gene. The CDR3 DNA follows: TGCAGCGCCATGCCCGGACTAGCGGGGAGCACAGATACGCAGTATTTT. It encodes CSAMPGLAGSTDTQYF.

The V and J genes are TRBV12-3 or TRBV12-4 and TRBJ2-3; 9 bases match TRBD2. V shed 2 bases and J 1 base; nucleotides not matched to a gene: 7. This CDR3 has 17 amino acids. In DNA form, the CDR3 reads TGTGCCAGCAGTTTAACTGGACTAGCGAGGGGCACAGATACGCAGTATTTT. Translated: CASSLTGLARGTDTQYF.

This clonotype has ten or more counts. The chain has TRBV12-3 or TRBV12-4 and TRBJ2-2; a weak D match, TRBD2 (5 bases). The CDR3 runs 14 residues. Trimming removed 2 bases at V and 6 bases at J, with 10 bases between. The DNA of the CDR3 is TGTGCCAGCAGTTTACGGGGTTGGGCCGGGGAGCTGTTTTTT. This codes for CASSLRGWAGELFF.

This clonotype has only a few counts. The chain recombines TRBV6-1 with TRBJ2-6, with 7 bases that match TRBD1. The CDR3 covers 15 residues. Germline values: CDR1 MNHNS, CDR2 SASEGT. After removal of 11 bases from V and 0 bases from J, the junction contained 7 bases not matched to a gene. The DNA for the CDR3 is TGTGCCGCCCGGGACAGCAACTCTGGGGCCAACGTCCTGACTTTC. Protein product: CAARDSNSGANVLTF.

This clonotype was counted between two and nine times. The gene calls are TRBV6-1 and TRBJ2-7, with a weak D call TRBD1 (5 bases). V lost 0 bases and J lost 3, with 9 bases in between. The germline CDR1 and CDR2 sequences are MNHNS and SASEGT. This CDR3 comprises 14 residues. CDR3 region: CASSEAQGGYEQYF. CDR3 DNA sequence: TGTGCCAGCAGTGAAGCCCAGGGCGGCTACGAGCAGTACTTC.

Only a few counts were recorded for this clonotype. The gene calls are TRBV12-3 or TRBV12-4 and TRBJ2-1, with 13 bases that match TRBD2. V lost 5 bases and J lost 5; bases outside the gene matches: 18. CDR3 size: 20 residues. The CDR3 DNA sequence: TGTGCCAGCAGTCCGAATATCCGGGACAGGGGACTAGCGGGGCACAATGAGCAGTTCTTC. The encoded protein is CASSPNIRDRGLAGHNEQFF.

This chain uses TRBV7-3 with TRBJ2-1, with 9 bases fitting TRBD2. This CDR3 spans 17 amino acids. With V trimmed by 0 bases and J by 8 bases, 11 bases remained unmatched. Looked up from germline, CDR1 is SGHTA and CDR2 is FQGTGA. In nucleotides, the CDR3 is TGTGCCAGCAGCTTAACCCGCGGGACTAGCAAGAGCGATGAGCAGTTCTTC. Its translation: CASSLTRGTSKSDEQFF.

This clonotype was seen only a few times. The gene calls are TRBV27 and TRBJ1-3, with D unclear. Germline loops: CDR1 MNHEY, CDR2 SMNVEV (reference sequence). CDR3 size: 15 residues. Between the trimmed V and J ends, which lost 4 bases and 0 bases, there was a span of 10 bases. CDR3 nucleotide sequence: TGTGCCAGCAGTTCTGGGGTGTCCTCTGGAAACACCATATATTTT. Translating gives CASSSGVSSGNTIYF.

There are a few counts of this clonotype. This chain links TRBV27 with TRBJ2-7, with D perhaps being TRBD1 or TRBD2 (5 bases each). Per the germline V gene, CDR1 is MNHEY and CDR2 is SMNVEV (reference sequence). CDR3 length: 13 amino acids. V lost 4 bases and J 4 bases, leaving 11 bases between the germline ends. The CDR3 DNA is TGTGCCAGCAGTTGGGGACGGTTTTACGAGCAGTACTTC. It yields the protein CASSWGRFYEQYF.

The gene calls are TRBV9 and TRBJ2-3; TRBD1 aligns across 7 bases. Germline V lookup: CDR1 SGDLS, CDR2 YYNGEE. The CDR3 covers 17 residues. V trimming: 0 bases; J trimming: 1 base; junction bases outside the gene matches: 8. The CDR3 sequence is CASSVGTGEMGTDTQYF. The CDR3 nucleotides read TGTGCCAGCAGCGTAGGAACAGGGGAGATGGGCACAGATACGCAGTATTTT.

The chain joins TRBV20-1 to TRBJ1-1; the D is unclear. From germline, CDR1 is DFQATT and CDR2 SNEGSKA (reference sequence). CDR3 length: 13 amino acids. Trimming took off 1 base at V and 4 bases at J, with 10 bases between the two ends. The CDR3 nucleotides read TGCAGTGCTAGAGGACACTTAACCACTGAAGCTTTCTTT. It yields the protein CSARGHLTTEAFF.

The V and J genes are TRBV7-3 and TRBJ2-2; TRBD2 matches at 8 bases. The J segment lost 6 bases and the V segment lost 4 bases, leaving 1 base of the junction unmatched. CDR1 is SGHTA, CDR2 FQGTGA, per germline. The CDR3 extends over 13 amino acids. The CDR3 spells CASSWGLAGELFF. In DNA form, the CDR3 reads TGTGCCAGCAGCTGGGGACTAGCCGGGGAGCTGTTTTTT.

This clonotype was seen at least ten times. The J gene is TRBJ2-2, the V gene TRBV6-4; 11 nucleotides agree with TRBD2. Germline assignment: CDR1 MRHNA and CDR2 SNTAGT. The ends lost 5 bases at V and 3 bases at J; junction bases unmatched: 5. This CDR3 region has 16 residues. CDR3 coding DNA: TGTGCCAGCAGTCCCGGGACTAGCGGACACACCGGGGAGCTGTTTTTT. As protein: CASSPGTSGHTGELFF.

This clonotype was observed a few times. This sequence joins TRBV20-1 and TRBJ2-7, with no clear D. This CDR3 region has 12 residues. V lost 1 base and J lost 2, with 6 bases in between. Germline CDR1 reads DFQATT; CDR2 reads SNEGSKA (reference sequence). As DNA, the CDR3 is TGCAGTGCTAGAGCGGATCCCTACGAGCAGTACTTC. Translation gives CSARADPYEQYF.

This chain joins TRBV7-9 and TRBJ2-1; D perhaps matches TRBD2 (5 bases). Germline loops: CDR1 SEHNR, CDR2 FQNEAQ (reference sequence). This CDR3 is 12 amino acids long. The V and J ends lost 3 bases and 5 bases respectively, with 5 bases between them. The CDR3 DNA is TGTGCCAGCAGCTTCGGGGACAATGAGCAGTTCTTC. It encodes CASSFGDNEQFF.

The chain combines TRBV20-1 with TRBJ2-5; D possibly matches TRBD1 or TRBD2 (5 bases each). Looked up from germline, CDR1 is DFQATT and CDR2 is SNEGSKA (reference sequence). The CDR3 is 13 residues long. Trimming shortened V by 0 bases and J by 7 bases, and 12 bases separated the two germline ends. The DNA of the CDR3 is TGCAGTGCTAGAGAGAGGGGCACGGGGACCCAGTACTTC. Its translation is CSARERGTGTQYF.

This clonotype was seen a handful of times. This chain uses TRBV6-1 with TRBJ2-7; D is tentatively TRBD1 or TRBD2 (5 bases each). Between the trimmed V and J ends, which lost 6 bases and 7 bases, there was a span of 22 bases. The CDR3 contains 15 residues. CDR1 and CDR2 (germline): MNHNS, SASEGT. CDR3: CASRGVDGASDEQYF. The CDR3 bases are TGTGCCAGCAGGGGGGTGGACGGCGCGTCTGATGAGCAGTACTTC.

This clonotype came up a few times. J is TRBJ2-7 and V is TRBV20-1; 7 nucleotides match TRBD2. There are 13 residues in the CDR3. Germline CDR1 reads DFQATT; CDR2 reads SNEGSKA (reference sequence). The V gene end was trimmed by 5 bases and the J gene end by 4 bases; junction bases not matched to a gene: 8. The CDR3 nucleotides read TGCAGTGCTGAGCGGGACCGAATGTACGAGCAGTACTTC. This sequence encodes CSAERDRMYEQYF.

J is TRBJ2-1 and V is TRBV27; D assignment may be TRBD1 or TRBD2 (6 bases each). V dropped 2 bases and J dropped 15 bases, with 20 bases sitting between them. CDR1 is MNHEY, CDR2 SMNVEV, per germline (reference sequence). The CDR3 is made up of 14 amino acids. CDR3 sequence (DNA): TGTGCCAGCAGTTTAGAAGGGGGGTGGCCCACCAGGTTCTTC. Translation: CASSLEGGWPTRFF.

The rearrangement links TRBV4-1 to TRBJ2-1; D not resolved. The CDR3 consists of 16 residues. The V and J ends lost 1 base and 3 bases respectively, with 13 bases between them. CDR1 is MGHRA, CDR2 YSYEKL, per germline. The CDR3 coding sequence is TGCGCCAGCAGCCAAGGGGTCGTGTCAGTCTACAATGAGCAGTTCTTC. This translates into CASSQGVVSVYNEQFF.

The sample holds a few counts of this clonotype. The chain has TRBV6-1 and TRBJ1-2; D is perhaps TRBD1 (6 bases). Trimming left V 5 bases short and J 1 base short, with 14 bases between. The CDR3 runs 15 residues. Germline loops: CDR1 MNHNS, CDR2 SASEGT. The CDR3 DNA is TGTGCCAGCAGTCCGGGGGGGGGCGTTAACTATGGCTACACCTTC. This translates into CASSPGGGVNYGYTF.

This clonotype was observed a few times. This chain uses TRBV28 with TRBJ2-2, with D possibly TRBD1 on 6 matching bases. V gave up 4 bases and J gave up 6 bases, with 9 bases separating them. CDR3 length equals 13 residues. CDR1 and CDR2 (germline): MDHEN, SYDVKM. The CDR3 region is CASSYRVSGELFF. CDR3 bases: TGTGCCAGCAGTTACAGGGTCTCCGGGGAGCTGTTTTTT.